What follows are 4 T cell receptor beta chains derived from one specimen sequenced in a study of blood T cells in healthy people across ages. A J-beta primer mix and a sample-barcoded 5' primer were used in a second PCR of about 7 to 12 cycles. TCRdb reprocessed the 5' RACE reads via MiXCR and lists one record per CDR3 protein. The table includes 800,000 to 950,000 distinct CDR3 sequences, roughly 40% detected once. Sequencing was performed on blood. The receptors were gathered from a young man in good health.

This clonotype came up many times. The chain links TRBV12-3 or TRBV12-4 to TRBJ1-2; D uncertain. V shed 3 bases and J shed 6 bases, with 11 bases lying between them. This CDR3 comprises 13 residues. The CDR3 is CASSLPGYHGYTF. CDR3 in DNA: TGTGCCAGCAGTTTGCCTGGCTATCATGGCTACACCTTC.

As concerns this clonotype: One junction end disagrees with the germline gene, perhaps due to a read error. This chain connects TRBV29-1 to TRBJ1-1; D gene ambiguous. The CDR3 runs 13 residues. The germline V gene encodes CDR1 SQVTM and CDR2 ANQGSEA. CDR3 in DNA: TGCAGCGTAGAAGGACTTTTGAAAACTGAAGCTTTCTTT. Its protein product is CSVEGLLKTEAFF.

On this clonotype itself: A read error may explain this, as a much larger clone is one base away. V is TRBV3-1 and J is TRBJ2-7; D unclear. The CDR3 runs to 14 residues. Trimming took 2 bases from V and 7 from J, leaving 15 bases between them. From germline, CDR1 is LGHDT and CDR2 YNNKEL (reference sequence). The CDR3 loop reads CASSQFISRNEQYF. The CDR3 bases are TGTGCCAGCAGCCAATTTATTAGCAGAAATGAGCAGTACTTC.

This clonotype was observed a handful of times. This chain joins TRBV7-2 and TRBJ2-7; 10 nucleotides align to TRBD2. Trimming removed 1 base from V and 5 bases from J; junction bases left unmatched: 14. The CDR3 is 18 amino acids. From germline, CDR1 is SGHTA and CDR2 FQGNSA. The CDR3 here is CASSLGTSGIRGLNEQYF. CDR3 nucleotides: TGTGCCAGCAGCTTAGGGACTAGCGGAATACGTGGGCTCAACGAGCAGTACTTC.